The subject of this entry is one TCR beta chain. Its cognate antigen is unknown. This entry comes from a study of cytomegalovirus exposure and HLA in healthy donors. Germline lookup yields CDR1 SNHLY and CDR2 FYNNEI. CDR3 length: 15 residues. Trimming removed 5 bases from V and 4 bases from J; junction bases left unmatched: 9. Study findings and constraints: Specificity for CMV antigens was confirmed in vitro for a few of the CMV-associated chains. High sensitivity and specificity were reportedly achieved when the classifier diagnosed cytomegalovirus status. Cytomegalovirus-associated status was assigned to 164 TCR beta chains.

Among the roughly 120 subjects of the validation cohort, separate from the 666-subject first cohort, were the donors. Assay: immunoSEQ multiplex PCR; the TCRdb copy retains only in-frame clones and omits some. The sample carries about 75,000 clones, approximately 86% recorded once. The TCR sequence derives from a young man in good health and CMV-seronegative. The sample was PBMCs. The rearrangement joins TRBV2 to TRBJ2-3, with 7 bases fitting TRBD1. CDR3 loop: CASSQQGFGADTQYF. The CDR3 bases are TGTGCCAGCAGTCAACAGGGGTTTGGGGCAGATACGCAGTATTTT.